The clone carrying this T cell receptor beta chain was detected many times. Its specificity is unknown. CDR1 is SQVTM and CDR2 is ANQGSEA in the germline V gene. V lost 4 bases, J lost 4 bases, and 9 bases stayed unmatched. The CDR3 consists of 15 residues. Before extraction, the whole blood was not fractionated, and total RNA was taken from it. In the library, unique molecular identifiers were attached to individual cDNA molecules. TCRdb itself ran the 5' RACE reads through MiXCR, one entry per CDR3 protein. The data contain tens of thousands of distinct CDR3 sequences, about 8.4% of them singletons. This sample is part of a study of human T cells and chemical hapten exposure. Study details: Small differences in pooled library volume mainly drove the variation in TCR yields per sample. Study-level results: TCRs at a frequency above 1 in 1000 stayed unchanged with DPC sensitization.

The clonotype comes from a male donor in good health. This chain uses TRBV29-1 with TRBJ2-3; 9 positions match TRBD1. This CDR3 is CSVGVGTGIPDTQYF. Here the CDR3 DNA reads TGCAGCGTTGGGGTTGGGACAGGGATCCCAGATACGCAGTATTTT.